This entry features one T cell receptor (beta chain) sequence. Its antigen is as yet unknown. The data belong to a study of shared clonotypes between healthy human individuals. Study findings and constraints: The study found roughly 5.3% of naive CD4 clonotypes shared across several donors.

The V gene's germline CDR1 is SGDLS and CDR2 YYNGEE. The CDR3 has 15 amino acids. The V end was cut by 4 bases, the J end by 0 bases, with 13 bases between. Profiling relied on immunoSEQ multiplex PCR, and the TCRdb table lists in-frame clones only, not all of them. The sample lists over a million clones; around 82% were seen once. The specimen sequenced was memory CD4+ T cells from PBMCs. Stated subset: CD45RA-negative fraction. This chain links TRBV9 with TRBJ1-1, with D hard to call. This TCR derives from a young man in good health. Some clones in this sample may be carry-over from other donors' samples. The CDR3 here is CASSLQAQMNTEAFF. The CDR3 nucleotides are TGTGCCAGCAGCCTCCAGGCGCAGATGAACACTGAAGCTTTCTTT.